The T cell receptor (beta chain) described here comes from a study of blood T cell repertoires in COVID-19. Authors' data handling: Amplification of reference gene primers provided the estimated nucleated cell counts. The assay was immunoSEQ multiplex PCR, and TCRdb's table has in-frame clones only and misses some. V, J and clone size are taken as reported in that table, and D and trimming were inferred from the DNA itself. Here the sample spans about 230,000 clones, 86% being singletons. The CDR3 is made up of 14 amino acids. The germline gives CDR1 SGHTA, CDR2 FQGNSA. V was pared by 1 base and J by 5 bases, with 12 bases between.

This receptor was taken from a man between 50 and 59 years old with COVID-19, enrolled during active disease. Source material: peripheral blood. The genes are TRBV7-2 and TRBJ2-7, with a weak D call TRBD2 (5 bases). As DNA, the CDR3 is TGTGCCAGCAGCTTAGGTCGGTCGAGGGACGAGCAGTACTTC. Its protein product is CASSLGRSRDEQYF.